This TCR beta chain was retrieved from a study of OX40 agonist ivuxolimab in advanced cancers. Study-wide context: At doses from 0.01 to 10 mg/kg, patients were given intravenous ivuxolimab every 2 weeks. Hepatocellular carcinoma, melanoma, renal cell or head and neck cancer was diagnosed in the dose-escalation patients. With a range of roughly 20 to 80, age averaged roughly 60 years, and around 80% were male.

J lost 1 base, V lost 7 bases, and 6 bases had no gene match. There are 15 residues in the CDR3. Germline V gene lookup returns CDR1 MNHNY and CDR2 SVGAGI (reference sequence). Here immunoSEQ multiplex PCR was the method, and the copy in TCRdb shows in-frame clones only, minus some. The sample has roughly 80,000 clones, about nine tenths seen once; the top ten hold roughly 0.32%. The clonotype comes from an adult with an advanced solid tumor such as melanoma, head and neck, liver or kidney cancer. Specimen: CD4+ or CD8+ T cells sorted from blood, collected in a trial of the OX40 agonist ivuxolimab. The V call is TRBV6-6, the J call TRBJ2-3, with 9 nucleotides matching TRBD2. The CDR3 here is CASIGRLAGTDTQYF. The CDR3 bases are TGTGCCAGCATTGGAAGACTAGCGGGCACAGATACGCAGTATTTT.